Below are 19 T cell receptor beta chains sequenced from a single sample in a study of blood T cell repertoires in COVID-19 (dated by TCRdb to the early 2020s). Libraries were constructed by the immunoSEQ multiplex PCR assay. TCRdb stores this immuneACCESS table with in-frame sequences only. Part of the clones is absent; in the studies checked, under half of the shortfall reflects unresolved V genes, and no reason is known for the rest. This sample has hundreds of thousands of clones in its table, and approximately 87% of those were observed once. The leading ten clones occupy about 2.2% of the sample. Sequenced sample: peripheral blood. These receptors all come from a woman in her fifties or sixties with acute or convalescent COVID-19.

J is TRBJ1-1 and V is TRBV5-6; a weak D match, TRBD1 (5 bases). CDR1 and CDR2 (germline): SGHDT, YYEEEE. The CDR3 spans 14 residues. Trimming removed 2 bases from V and 5 bases from J, with 13 bases in between. In DNA, the CDR3 is TGTGCCAGCAGCTTCGGGGGGATCAGAACTGAAGCTTTCTTT. It specifies CASSFGGIRTEAFF.

The chain combines TRBV13 with TRBJ2-7; possible D gene TRBD1, 5 bases. The CDR3 is made up of 12 amino acids. V lost 6 bases to trimming and J lost 3 bases, with 9 bases between them. Germline V gene data show CDR1 as PRHDT and CDR2 as FYEKMQ (reference sequence). The CDR3 protein is CASSTQGYEQYF. The CDR3 DNA reads TGTGCCAGCAGTACGCAGGGCTACGAGCAGTACTTC.

The chain joins TRBV5-1 to TRBJ2-2; 7 bases align to TRBD1. After removal of 4 bases from V and 6 bases from J, the junction contained 3 bases not matched to a gene. Germline loops: CDR1 SGHRS, CDR2 YFSETQ. This CDR3 region has 13 residues. The CDR3 sequence: CASSPGQPGELFF. CDR3 DNA sequence: TGCGCCAGCAGCCCGGGACAGCCCGGGGAGCTGTTTTTT.

CDR3 sequence (DNA): TGCGCCAGCAGTGAGACAGGGGGGCTGCCCCAGCATTTT. Translation: CASSETGGLPQHF. The chain links TRBV10-2 to TRBJ1-5; TRBD1 matches at 8 bases. The V segment lost 2 bases and the J segment 9 bases; nucleotides outside the gene matches: 3. The length of the CDR3 is 13 residues. Germline loops: CDR1 WSHSY, CDR2 SAAADI.

J is TRBJ1-2 and V is TRBV4-3, with 8 bases lining up with TRBD1. This CDR3 is built from 15 residues. Losses at the gene ends were 2 bases for V and 4 bases for J; bases not matched to a gene: 6. Germline V lookup: CDR1 LGHNA, CDR2 YSLEER. CDR3 in DNA: TGCGCCAGCAGCCAATTATTACAGGGGGGCTATGGCTACACCTTC. It codes for CASSQLLQGGYGYTF.

The rearrangement uses TRBV7-8 and TRBJ2-1, with TRBD2 identical over 10 bases. Looked up from germline, CDR1 is SGHVS and CDR2 is FQNEAQ. This CDR3 comprises 13 residues. After removal of 9 bases from V and 5 bases from J, the junction contained 4 bases not matched to a gene. The CDR3 coding sequence is TGTGCCAGTAGCGGGAGGATTGACAATGAGCAGTTCTTC. Its translation is CASSGRIDNEQFF.

This clone was picked up a small number of times. This chain links TRBV29-1 with TRBJ2-1, with 9 positions matching TRBD2. CDR1 is SQVTM and CDR2 is ANQGSEA in the germline V gene. Germline trimming cut 6 bases from V and 2 bases from J; bases unmatched to any gene: 8. The CDR3 is 15 amino acids. As DNA, the CDR3 is TGCAGCGTGGGCGGGGTAGCGGGAGCCTACAATGAGCAGTTCTTC. Translation: CSVGGVAGAYNEQFF.

A few counts support this clone. This chain joins TRBV5-1 and TRBJ2-7; 9 bases align to TRBD2. CDR1 and CDR2 from the germline V gene are SGHRS and YFSETQ. Trimming at V came to 0 bases and at J to 1 base, leaving 11 bases not matched to a gene. The CDR3 is 18 residues long. Here the CDR3 reads CASSLGSTKTSGSYEQYF. The CDR3 bases are TGCGCCAGCAGCTTGGGTTCCACGAAAACTAGCGGGTCCTACGAGCAGTACTTC.

The J gene is TRBJ2-1, the V gene TRBV21-1; the table's D call, TRBD2, has no DNA check behind it. TRBV21-1 is marked as a pseudogene. The CDR3 sequence is 16 residues long. Here the CDR3 DNA reads TGTGCCAGCAGCAAAGCGGCTAGCCCCATCTACAATGAGCAGTTCTTC. Its translation is CASSKAASPIYNEQFF.

The CDR3 is CASSPTYEQYF. For the CDR3, the DNA is TGTGCCAGCAGCCCCACCTACGAGCAGTACTTC. The chain couples TRBV5-4 to TRBJ2-7; D gene ambiguous. Per the germline V gene, CDR1 is SGHNT and CDR2 is YYREEE (reference sequence). Deletions cut 4 bases from V and 2 bases from J, with 4 bases between. The CDR3 extends over 11 amino acids.

This clone was picked up one time. The chain employs TRBV30 and TRBJ1-1; D not resolved. The CDR3 length is 13 residues. Germline V CDR1 and CDR2: GTSNPN, SVGIG (reference sequence). V shed 1 base and J shed 10 bases, with 16 bases lying between them. The CDR3 loop is CAWSASGANVAFF. The DNA for the CDR3 is TGTGCCTGGAGTGCGTCGGGTGCAAATGTAGCTTTCTTT.

This chain connects TRBV19 to TRBJ1-2; 10 nucleotides line up with TRBD1. Germline V gene lookup returns CDR1 LNHDA and CDR2 SQIVND (reference sequence). J was trimmed by 5 bases and V by 6 bases; bases with no gene match: 3. The CDR3 is 13 amino acids. The CDR3 DNA reads as TGTGCCAGTAGCCCGGGACAGGGGTATGGCTACACCTTC. Its translation is CASSPGQGYGYTF.

V gene TRBV6-5 combines with J gene TRBJ2-5, with D maybe TRBD1 (6 bases). V lost 4 bases, J lost 6 bases, and 12 bases lay in between. Germline-derived CDR1 and CDR2 are MNHEY and SVGAGI. This CDR3 comprises 13 residues. The CDR3 spells CASSFPGTKTQYF. The CDR3, as DNA: TGTGCCAGCAGTTTTCCAGGGACAAAGACCCAGTACTTC.

The CDR3 is CSVEPLRGTEAFF. The CDR3 DNA reads TGCAGCGTTGAACCATTAAGGGGGACTGAAGCTTTCTTT. The rearrangement uses TRBV29-1 and TRBJ1-1; maybe TRBD1 (6 bases). V lost 2 bases, J lost 5 bases, and 12 bases lay in between. The CDR3 is 13 residues long. CDR1 is SQVTM, CDR2 ANQGSEA, per germline.

The gene calls are TRBV5-1 and TRBJ1-1; no clear D gene. Trimming stripped 0 bases from V and 6 bases from J, with 9 bases between. CDR3 size: 13 residues. Germline CDR1 and CDR2: SGHRS and YFSETQ. In DNA, the CDR3 is TGCGCCAGCAGCTTGGAGTATCGGGCTGAAGCTTTCTTT. Its translation is CASSLEYRAEAFF.

The chain uses TRBV7-9 and TRBJ2-3; maybe TRBD1 (6 bases). V lost 1 base, J lost 3 bases, and 11 bases lay in between. Germline V lookup: CDR1 SEHNR, CDR2 FQNEAQ (reference sequence). The CDR3 runs to 15 residues. This CDR3 is CASSLVQGVTDTQYF. As DNA, the CDR3 is TGTGCCAGCAGCTTAGTACAGGGAGTAACAGATACGCAGTATTTT. The whole variable domain, remainder taken from reference TRBV7-9 and TRBJ2-3, is DTGVSQNPRHKITKRGQNVTFRCDPISEHNRLYWYRQTLGQGPEFLTYFQNEAQLEKSRLLSDRFSAERPKGSFSTLEIQRTEQGDSAMYLCASSLVQGVTDTQYFGPGTRLTVL.

This clone was found once. The chain is built from TRBV29-1 and TRBJ2-2, with TRBD1 as a possible D gene (5 bases). This CDR3 is 12 amino acids long. In germline, CDR1 is SQVTM, CDR2 ANQGSEA. V was trimmed by 1 base and J by 5 bases, leaving 5 bases between them. The CDR3 region has the DNA TGCAGCGTTGAAGCAGGGACCGGGGAGCTGTTTTTT. Encoded protein: CSVEAGTGELFF.

This sequence joins TRBV12-5 and TRBJ2-5; D is ambiguous. The CDR3 sequence is 16 residues long. Trimming removed 6 bases at V and 0 bases at J, with 17 bases between. Per the germline V gene, CDR1 is LGHNT and CDR2 is FRNRAP. The CDR3 region has the DNA TGTGCTAGTGGCCAATTCCCTCGACGGGACCAAGAGACCCAGTACTTC. Translating gives CASGQFPRRDQETQYF.

The genes are TRBV4-2 and TRBJ2-1, with 7 bases fitting TRBD2. From germline, CDR1 is LGHNA and CDR2 YNFKEQ. The CDR3 spans 17 residues. The trim removed 2 bases at V and 7 bases at J, leaving 14 bases unmatched. The CDR3 loop reads CASSQSFGLGVPNEQFF. For the CDR3, the DNA is TGTGCCAGCAGCCAATCTTTCGGACTAGGGGTCCCTAATGAGCAGTTCTTC.